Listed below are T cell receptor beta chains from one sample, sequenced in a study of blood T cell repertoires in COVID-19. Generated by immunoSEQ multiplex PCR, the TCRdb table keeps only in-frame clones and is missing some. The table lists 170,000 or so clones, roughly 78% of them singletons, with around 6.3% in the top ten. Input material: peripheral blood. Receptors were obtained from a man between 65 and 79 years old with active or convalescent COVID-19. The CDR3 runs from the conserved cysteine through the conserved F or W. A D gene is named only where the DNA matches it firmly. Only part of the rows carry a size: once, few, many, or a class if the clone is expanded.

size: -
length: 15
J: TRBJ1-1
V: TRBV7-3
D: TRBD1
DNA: TGTGCCAGCAGCTCTCTGACAGGGGGGAACACTGAAGCTTTCTTT
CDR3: CASSSLTGGNTEAFF

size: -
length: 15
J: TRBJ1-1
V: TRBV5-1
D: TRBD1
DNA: TGCGCCAGCAGCCCGCAGGGGGCGCCGAACACTGAAGCTTTCTTT
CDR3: CASSPQGAPNTEAFF

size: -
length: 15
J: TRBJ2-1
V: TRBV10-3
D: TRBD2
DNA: TGTGCCATCAGTGAGTCCCAGCGGGAGGGCTACCCCCAGTTCTTC
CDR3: CAISESQREGYPQFF

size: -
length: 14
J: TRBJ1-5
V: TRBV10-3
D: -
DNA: TGTGCCATCAGTGAGAGGGGCGTGGATCAGCCCCAGCATTTT
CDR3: CAISERGVDQPQHF

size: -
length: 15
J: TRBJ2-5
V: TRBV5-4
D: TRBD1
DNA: TGTGCCAGCAGCCCCAGACAGGGATCAGGGGAGACCCAGTACTTC
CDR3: CASSPRQGSGETQYF

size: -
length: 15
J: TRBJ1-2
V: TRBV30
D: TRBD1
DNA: TGTGCCTGCCCTCTGGGACAGGGGGTAGTCTATGGCTACACCTTC
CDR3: CACPLGQGVVYGYTF

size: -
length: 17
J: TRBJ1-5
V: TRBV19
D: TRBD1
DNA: TGTGCCAGTAGTCCGAGGACAGGGGGGAATGTCAATCAGCCCCAGCATTTT
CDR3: CASSPRTGGNVNQPQHF

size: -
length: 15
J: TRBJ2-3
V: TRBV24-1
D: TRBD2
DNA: TGTGCCACCAGTGACCCTGGGCTAGCGGGAGATACGCAGTATTTT
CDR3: CATSDPGLAGDTQYF

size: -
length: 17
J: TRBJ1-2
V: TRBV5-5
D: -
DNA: TGTGCCAGCAGCTTGGGTTCGGGACTCCCCTCGGACTATGGCTACACCTTC
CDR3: CASSLGSGLPSDYGYTF

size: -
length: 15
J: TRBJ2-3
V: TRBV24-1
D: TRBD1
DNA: TGTGCCACCAGTGATGGACAGGGTAGCACAGATACGCAGTATTTT
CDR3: CATSDGQGSTDTQYF

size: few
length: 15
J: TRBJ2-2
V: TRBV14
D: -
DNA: TGTGCCAGGGAAATCGTCGGGAGGAACACCGGGGAGCTGTTTTTT
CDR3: CAREIVGRNTGELFF

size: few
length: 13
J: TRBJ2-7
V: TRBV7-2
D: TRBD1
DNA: TGTGCCAGCACCGCGGACAGGGGTTACGAGCAGTACTTC
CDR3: CASTADRGYEQYF

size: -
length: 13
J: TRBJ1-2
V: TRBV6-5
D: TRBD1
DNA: TGTGCCAGCAGGTCACCCCGGGACAGGGGCTACACCTTC
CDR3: CASRSPRDRGYTF

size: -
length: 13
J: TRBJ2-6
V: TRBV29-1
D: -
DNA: TGCAGCGCAGCTACCCCCGGGGCCAACGTCCTGACTTTC
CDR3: CSAATPGANVLTF

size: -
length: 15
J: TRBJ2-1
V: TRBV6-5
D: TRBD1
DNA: TGTGCCAGCAGCCCCGGACAGGGGGCTTACAATGAGCAGTTCTTC
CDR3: CASSPGQGAYNEQFF

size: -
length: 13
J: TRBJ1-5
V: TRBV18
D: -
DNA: TGTGCCAGCTCACCGGAGAGCAATCAGCCCCAGCATTTT
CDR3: CASSPESNQPQHF

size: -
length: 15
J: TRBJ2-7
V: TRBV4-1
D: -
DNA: TGCGCCAGCAGCCCTGCCCCCAGGGGACCCTACGAGCAGTACTTC
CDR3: CASSPAPRGPYEQYF

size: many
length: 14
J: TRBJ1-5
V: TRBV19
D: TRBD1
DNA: TGTGCCAGTAGTATTATGACAGGGAGCCAGCCCCAGCATTTT
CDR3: CASSIMTGSQPQHF

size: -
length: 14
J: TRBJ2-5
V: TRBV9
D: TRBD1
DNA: TGTGCCAGCAGCGGTACAGGGGTGAGGGAGACCCAGTACTTC
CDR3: CASSGTGVRETQYF

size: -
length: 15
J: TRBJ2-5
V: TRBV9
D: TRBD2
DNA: TGTGCCAGCAGCCCTCGGGGGGGCCGCGGGGAGACCCAGTACTTC
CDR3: CASSPRGGRGETQYF

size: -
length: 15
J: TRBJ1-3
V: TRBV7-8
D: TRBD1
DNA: TGTGCCAGCAGCTCCAGCCGGGACAGAGGAAACACCATATATTTT
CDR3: CASSSSRDRGNTIYF

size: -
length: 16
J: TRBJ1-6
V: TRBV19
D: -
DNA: TGTGCCAGTAGTATCAAACAGGGCATTAATAATTCACCCCTCCACTTT
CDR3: CASSIKQGINNSPLHF

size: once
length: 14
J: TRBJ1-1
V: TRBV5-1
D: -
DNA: TGCGCCAGCAGCCCACCGGGGGGAGACACTGAAGCTTTCTTT
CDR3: CASSPPGGDTEAFF

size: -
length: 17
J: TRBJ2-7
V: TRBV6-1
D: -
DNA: TGTGCCAGCAGTGAAGCGGTGGGCACGGCATTTTCCTACGAGCAGTACTTC
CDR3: CASSEAVGTAFSYEQYF

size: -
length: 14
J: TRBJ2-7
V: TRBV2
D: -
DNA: TGTGCCAGCAGGGCCGGAGGAGGCCCCTACGAGCAGTACTTC
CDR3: CASRAGGGPYEQYF

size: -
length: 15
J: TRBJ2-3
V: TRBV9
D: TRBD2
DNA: TGTGCCAGCAGTGCACTAGCGGACCACACAGATACGCAGTATTTT
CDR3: CASSALADHTDTQYF

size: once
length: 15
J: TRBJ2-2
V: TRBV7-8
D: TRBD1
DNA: TGTGCCAGCAGCTCGGACAGGGGAAACACCGGGGAGCTGTTTTTT
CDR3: CASSSDRGNTGELFF

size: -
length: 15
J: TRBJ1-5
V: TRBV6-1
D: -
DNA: TGTGCCAGCAGTGAAAGGGGGGGCGGTGATCAGCCCCAGCATTTT
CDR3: CASSERGGGDQPQHF

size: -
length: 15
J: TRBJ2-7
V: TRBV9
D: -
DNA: TGTGCCAGCAGCCCCCGGGACACATACTCCTACGAGCAGTACTTC
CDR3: CASSPRDTYSYEQYF

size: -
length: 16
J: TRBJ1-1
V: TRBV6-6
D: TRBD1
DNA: TGTGCCAGCAGCCCCCAAACAGGGGGCATGAACACTGAAGCTTTCTTT
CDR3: CASSPQTGGMNTEAFF

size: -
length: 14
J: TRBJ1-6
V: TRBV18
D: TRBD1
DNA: TGTGCCAGCAACAGGGGGCTGGCGGGTTCACCCCTCCACTTT
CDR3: CASNRGLAGSPLHF

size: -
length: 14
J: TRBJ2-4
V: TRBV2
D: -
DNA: TGTGCCAGCAGTGAGGGACTCGCCAAAAACATTCAGTACTTC
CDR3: CASSEGLAKNIQYF

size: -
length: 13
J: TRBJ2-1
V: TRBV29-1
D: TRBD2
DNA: TGCAGCGTTGACTTAGCGGGGGGCGGTGAGCAGTTCTTC
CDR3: CSVDLAGGGEQFF

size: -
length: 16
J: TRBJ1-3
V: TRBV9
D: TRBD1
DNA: TGTGCCAGCAGCGCCTCCTCAGGGGGCCCTGGAAACACCATATATTTT
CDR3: CASSASSGGPGNTIYF

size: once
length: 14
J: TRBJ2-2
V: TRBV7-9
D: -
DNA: TGTGCCAGCAGCTTAAGAGAGGGGGCCGGGGAGCTGTTTTTT
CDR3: CASSLREGAGELFF